This is a list of T cell receptor beta chains from one sample in a study of T cells in Graves' hyperthyroidism and ophthalmopathy. TCRdb analysed the multiplex PCR reads with MiXCR anew, one entry per CDR3 protein. The repertoire includes about 580,000 distinct CDR3 sequences, about 45% of them detected once, and around 8% sits in the top ten. The sequenced material came from peripheral blood or thyroid tissue (not recorded which). These receptors were taken from a young woman with Graves' hyperthyroidism. CDR3s include the opening cysteine and the closing phenylalanine or tryptophan. The order of the fields is CDR3 DNA, CDR3 protein, V gene, D gene, clone size, J gene. A D gene is named only where the DNA matches it firmly. Clone size is not always given. Where it is, it says once, few, many or a class for expanded clones.

TGTGCCAGCAGCACGACAGGGGTAGGCAGCAATGAGCAGTTCTTC,CASSTTGVGSNEQFF,TRBV7-6,TRBD1,few,TRBJ2-1
TGTGCCAGCAGTTACGGGACAGCGAGAGATAGCTACACCTTC,CASSYGTARDSYTF,TRBV6-5,TRBD1,many,TRBJ1-2
TGTGCCAGCGGATCCTACGAGCAGCCCCAGCATTTT,CASGSYEQPQHF,TRBV12-3/TRBV12-4,NA,NA,TRBJ1-5
TGTGCCAGTAGTTTGTGGACGGACTATAGCAATCAGCCCCAGCATTTT,CASSLWTDYSNQPQHF,TRBV19,NA,many,TRBJ1-5
TGTGCCAGCAGCTTCGAACTAGGGGGCATCACAGATACGCAGTATTTT,CASSFELGGITDTQYF,TRBV5-6,TRBD1,NA,TRBJ2-3
TGTGCCAGCAGCCGAGGTCGGAGCGGGCCCTTCGGCGAGCAGTACTTC,CASSRGRSGPFGEQYF,TRBV14,NA,many,TRBJ2-7
TGTGCCAGTGGGACTAGCGCCCGCAATGAGCAGTTCTTC,CASGTSARNEQFF,TRBV5-6,TRBD2,NA,TRBJ2-1
TGTGCCAGCAGTGAATCCAGCGGGAGGGCTGGGGCCAACGTCCTGACTTTC,CASSESSGRAGANVLTF,TRBV2,TRBD2,NA,TRBJ2-6
TGTGCCAGCAGCTTTGGTGTCGGCAGCCGATATAATCAGCCCCAGCATTTT,CASSFGVGSRYNQPQHF,TRBV5-6,NA,many,TRBJ1-5
TGTGCCAGCAGTCATAGCGGACGCTCCTACGAGCAGTACTTC,CASSHSGRSYEQYF,TRBV12-3/TRBV12-4,NA,many,TRBJ2-7
TGTGCCAGCACCATCTATAGCGGGGGACAAGAGACCCAGTACTTC,CASTIYSGGQETQYF,TRBV2,TRBD2,many,TRBJ2-5
TGCAGTGCTGGGACAGGGAACGATACCGGGGAGCTGTTTTTT,CSAGTGNDTGELFF,TRBV20-1,TRBD1,NA,TRBJ2-2
TGTGCCAGCAGCCAGAGGGACTCAAGGGGTGAAAAACTGTTTTTT,CASSQRDSRGEKLFF,TRBV14,NA,NA,TRBJ1-4
TGTGCCACCAGTGACCTTACTAGGACAGGGGTCTTCGGTTATGGCTACACCTTC,CATSDLTRTGVFGYGYTF,TRBV24-1,TRBD1,NA,TRBJ1-2
TGTGCCAGCAGCTTTCGGGAAAATAATGAAAAACTGTTTTTT,CASSFRENNEKLFF,TRBV11-2,NA,many,TRBJ1-4
TGTGCCAGCAGCCGTTCGACAGCGGAATCCTACGAGCAGTACTTC,CASSRSTAESYEQYF,TRBV5-4,NA,NA,TRBJ2-7
TGCAGTGCTAGAGAGTCACGACTAGCGGGCTACACAGATACGCAGTATTTT,CSARESRLAGYTDTQYF,TRBV20-1,TRBD2,NA,TRBJ2-3
TGTGCCAGCAGCCACACTAGCGGGAGAACCGGGGAGCTGTTTTTT,CASSHTSGRTGELFF,TRBV5-8,TRBD2,many,TRBJ2-2
TGTGCCACCAGCAGAGGTGAACAGGCACTTTTC,CATSRGEQALF,TRBV15,NA,NA,TRBJ1-2
TGTGCCAGCAGCTTAGCGGGTCACAGGGAGCAGTACTTC,CASSLAGHREQYF,TRBV7-6,NA,NA,TRBJ2-7
TGTGCCAGCAGCTCCGGACTAGCGGCGTATCAAAGAATCTCCTACGAGCAGTACTTC,CASSSGLAAYQRISYEQYF,TRBV7-2,TRBD2,few,TRBJ2-7
TGTGCCAGCAGGAGGGGACAGGGTATTAACTATGGCTACACCTTC,CASRRGQGINYGYTF,TRBV7-2,TRBD1,NA,TRBJ1-2
TGTGCCAGCAAGCCACAGGGAACGCAGCCCCAGCATTTT,CASKPQGTQPQHF,TRBV27,NA,many,TRBJ1-5
TGCAGTGCTAGATACAGCGGGGCTAGCACTGAAGCTTTCTTT,CSARYSGASTEAFF,TRBV20-1,NA,NA,TRBJ1-1
TGTGCCAGCAGTGAGCTAAGTTTAACGGGGCTATTCTACGAGCAGTACTTC,CASSELSLTGLFYEQYF,TRBV2,NA,many,TRBJ2-7
TGTGCCAGCAGTACATTGGGGGGCCCCAGCGGCTACACCTTC,CASSTLGGPSGYTF,TRBV6-5,NA,NA,TRBJ1-2
TGCGCCAGCAGTCCTGGAGTTGGAGCTTTCTTT,CASSPGVGAFF,TRBV4-3,NA,NA,TRBJ1-1
TGTGCCATCAGTGACTATAGCGCTAGCGGGAATCACGAGCAGTACTTC,CAISDYSASGNHEQYF,TRBV10-3,TRBD2,NA,TRBJ2-7
TGTGCCAGCAGCCGAAACGCGCAGGGACACGAGCAGTACTTC,CASSRNAQGHEQYF,TRBV7-2,NA,many,TRBJ2-7
TGTGCCAGCAGCCCAGGAGGGACTACACTCGAATCGCCCCAGCATTTT,CASSPGGTTLESPQHF,TRBV9,NA,NA,TRBJ1-5
TGTGCCAGCAGCCTGAATCAGGGGGGGGACGGGGAGCTGTTTTTT,CASSLNQGGDGELFF,TRBV9,NA,NA,TRBJ2-2
TGTGCCAGCAGCCCTCTTTATGGGGAGACAGAGAACTATGGCTACACCTTC,CASSPLYGETENYGYTF,TRBV7-9,NA,NA,TRBJ1-2
TGCAGTGCTCGGCGGACCATCGGGGAGCTGTTTTTT,CSARRTIGELFF,TRBV20-1,NA,NA,TRBJ2-2